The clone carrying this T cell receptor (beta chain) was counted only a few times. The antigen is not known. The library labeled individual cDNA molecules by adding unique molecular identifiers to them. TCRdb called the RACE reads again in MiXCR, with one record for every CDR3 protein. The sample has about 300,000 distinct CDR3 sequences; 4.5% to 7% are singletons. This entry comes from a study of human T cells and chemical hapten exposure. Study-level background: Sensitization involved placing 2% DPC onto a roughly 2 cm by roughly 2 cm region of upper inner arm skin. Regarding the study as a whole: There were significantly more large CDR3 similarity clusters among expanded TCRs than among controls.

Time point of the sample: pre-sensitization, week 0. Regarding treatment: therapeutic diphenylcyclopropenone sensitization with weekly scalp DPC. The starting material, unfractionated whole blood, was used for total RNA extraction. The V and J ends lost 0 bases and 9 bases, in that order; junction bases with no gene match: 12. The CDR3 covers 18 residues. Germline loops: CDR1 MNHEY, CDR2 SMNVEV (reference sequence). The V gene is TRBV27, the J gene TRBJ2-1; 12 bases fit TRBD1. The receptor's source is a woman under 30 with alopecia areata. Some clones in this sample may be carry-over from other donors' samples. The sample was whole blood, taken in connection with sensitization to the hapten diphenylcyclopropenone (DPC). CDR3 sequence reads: CASSLSPAGTGGTGEQFF. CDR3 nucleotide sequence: TGTGCCAGCAGTTTATCCCCAGCCGGGACAGGGGGCACGGGTGAGCAGTTCTTC.